The text below deals with one T cell receptor beta chain. The V gene end was trimmed by 6 bases and the J gene end by 8 bases; junction bases not matched to a gene: 6. This CDR3 spans 12 amino acids. CDR1 and CDR2 (germline): MDHEN, SYDVKM. Clones were sequenced by immunoSEQ multiplex PCR, and TCRdb holds only the in-frame ones, with some missing. Altogether 65,000 or so clones are present, around 87% being singletons, with the ten largest covering 3.8%. This sample was included in a study of Tregs in tolerant kidney transplant recipients. Recipients received nonmyeloablative bone marrow transplants from related graft donors, with transient mixed chimerism.

This TCR derives from a human patient who received a combined kidney and bone marrow transplant. Part of the T cell pool may stem from the graft donor. The specimen comprised CD4+ T cells from blood (PBMCs), sampled 6 months after the transplant. The chain links TRBV28 to TRBJ1-1; 7 bases are shared with TRBD1. As DNA, the CDR3 is TGTGCCAGCAGACAGACAGGGTGGGAAGCTTTCTTT. As protein: CASRQTGWEAFF.